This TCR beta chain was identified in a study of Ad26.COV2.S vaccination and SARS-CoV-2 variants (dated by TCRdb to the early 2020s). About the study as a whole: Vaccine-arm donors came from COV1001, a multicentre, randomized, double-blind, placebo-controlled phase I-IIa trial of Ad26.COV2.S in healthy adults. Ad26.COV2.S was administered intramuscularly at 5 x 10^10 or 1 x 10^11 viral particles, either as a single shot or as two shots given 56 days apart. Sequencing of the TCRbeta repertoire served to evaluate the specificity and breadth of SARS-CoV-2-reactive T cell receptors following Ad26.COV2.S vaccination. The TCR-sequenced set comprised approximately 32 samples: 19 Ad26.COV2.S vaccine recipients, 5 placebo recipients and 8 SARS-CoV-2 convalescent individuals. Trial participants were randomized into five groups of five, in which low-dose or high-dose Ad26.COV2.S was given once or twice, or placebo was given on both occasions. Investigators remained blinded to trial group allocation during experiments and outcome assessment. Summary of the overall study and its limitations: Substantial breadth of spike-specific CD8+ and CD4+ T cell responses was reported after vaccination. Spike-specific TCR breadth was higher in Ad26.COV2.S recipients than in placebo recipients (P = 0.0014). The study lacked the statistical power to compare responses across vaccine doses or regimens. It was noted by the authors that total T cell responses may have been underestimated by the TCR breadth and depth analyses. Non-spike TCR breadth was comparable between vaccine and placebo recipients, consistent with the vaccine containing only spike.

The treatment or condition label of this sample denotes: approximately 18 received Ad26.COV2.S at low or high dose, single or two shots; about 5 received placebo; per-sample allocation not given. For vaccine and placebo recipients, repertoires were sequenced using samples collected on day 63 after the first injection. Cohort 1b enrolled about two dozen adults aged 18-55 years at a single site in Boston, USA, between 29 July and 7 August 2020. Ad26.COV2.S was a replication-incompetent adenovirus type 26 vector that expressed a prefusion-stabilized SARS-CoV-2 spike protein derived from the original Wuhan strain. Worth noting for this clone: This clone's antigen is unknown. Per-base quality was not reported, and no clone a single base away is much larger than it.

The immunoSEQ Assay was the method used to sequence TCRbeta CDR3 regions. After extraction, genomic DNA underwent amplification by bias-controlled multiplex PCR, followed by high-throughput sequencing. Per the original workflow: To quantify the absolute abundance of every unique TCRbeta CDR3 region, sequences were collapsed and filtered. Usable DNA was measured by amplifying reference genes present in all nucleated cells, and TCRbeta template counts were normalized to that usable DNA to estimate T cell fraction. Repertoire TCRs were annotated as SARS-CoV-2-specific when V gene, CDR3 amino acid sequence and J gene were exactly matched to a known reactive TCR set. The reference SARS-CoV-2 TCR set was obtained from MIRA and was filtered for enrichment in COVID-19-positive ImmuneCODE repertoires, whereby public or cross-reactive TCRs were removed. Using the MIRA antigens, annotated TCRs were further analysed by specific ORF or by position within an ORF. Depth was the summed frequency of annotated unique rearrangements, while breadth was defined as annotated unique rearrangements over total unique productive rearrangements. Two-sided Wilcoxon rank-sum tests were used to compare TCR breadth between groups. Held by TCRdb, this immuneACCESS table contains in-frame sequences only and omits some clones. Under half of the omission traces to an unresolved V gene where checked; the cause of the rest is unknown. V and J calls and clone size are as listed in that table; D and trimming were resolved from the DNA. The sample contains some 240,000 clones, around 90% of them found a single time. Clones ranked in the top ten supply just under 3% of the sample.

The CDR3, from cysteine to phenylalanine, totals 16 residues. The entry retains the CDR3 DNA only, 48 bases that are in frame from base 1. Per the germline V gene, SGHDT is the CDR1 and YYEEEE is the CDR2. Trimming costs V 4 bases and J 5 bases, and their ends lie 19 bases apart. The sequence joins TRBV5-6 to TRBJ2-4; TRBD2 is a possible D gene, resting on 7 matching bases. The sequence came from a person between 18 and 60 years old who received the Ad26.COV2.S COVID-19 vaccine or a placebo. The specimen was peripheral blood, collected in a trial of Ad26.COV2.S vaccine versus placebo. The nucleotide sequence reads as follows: TGTGCCAGCAGCCCCGGAGGGGGGGGGTCCGAAAACATTCAGTACTTC. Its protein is CASSPGGGGSENIQYF.